This passage covers 27 T cell receptor beta chains from one sample sequenced in a study of blood T cell repertoires in COVID-19. Clones were read by immunoSEQ multiplex PCR, and TCRdb kept only the in-frame ones, dropping some. The profile shows a few hundred thousand clones, 80% to 95% of them singletons. Sequencing was carried out using PBMCs or T cells enriched from blood (not recorded which). Receptors were obtained from a young man who had recovered from COVID-19.

The chain couples TRBV5-1 to TRBJ1-1; possible D gene TRBD1, 5 bases. The CDR3 extends over 16 amino acids. V dropped 4 bases and J dropped 1 base, with 17 bases sitting between them. Per the germline V gene, CDR1 is SGHRS and CDR2 is YFSETQ. CDR3 residues: CASSRGSTVSNTEAFF. The CDR3, as DNA: TGCGCCAGCAGCCGAGGATCGACAGTCTCGAACACTGAAGCTTTCTTT.

This clone was recorded many times. V is TRBV2 and J is TRBJ1-2; TRBD1 agrees at 7 bases. V lost 6 bases and J lost 4; bases outside the gene matches: 17. Per the germline V gene, CDR1 is SNHLY and CDR2 is FYNNEI. The CDR3 runs 17 residues. CDR3 DNA sequence: TGTGCCAGCAGCAACGGGACAGTGGAGTGGAACAGCTATGGCTACACCTTC. This encodes CASSNGTVEWNSYGYTF.

CDR3 nucleotides: TGTGCCAGCAGTTCCCCCCCCCTTGAAGCTTTCTTT. Amino acids: CASSSPPLEAFF. The chain is built from TRBV12-3 or TRBV12-4 and TRBJ1-1; D call uncertain. The CDR3 loop spans 12 amino acids. V shed 4 bases and J shed 7 bases, with 10 bases lying between them.

There are a few counts of this clone. The chain is built from TRBV4-1 and TRBJ1-6, with D possibly matching TRBD1 (5 bases). V lost 5 bases and J 8 bases, leaving 16 bases between the germline ends. The CDR3 has 15 residues. The germline CDR1 and CDR2 sequences are MGHRA and YSYEKL. CDR3 DNA sequence: TGCGCCAGCAGCAATGGGGCAGGAGCAGATTCACCCCTCCACTTT. It is translated as CASSNGAGADSPLHF.

This rearrangement joins TRBV11-3 to TRBJ2-3; TRBD1 matches at 7 bases. The CDR3 loop spans 15 amino acids. Losses at the gene ends were 3 bases for V and 4 bases for J; bases not matched to a gene: 7. The germline gives CDR1 SGHNT, CDR2 YENEEA. The CDR3 is CASSFSPTGPDTQYF. CDR3 coding DNA: TGTGCCAGCAGCTTCAGTCCGACAGGGCCAGATACGCAGTATTTT.

The CDR3 DNA is TGTGCCAGTAGATCGACAGGGGTCAATTCACCCCTCCACTTT. Its translation is CASRSTGVNSPLHF. The chain is built from TRBV19 and TRBJ1-6; 8 bases fit TRBD1. CDR1 LNHDA and CDR2 SQIVND come from the germline V gene (reference sequence). V trimming: 6 bases; J trimming: 7 bases; junction bases outside the gene matches: 5. The CDR3 contains 14 residues. Filled out from reference TRBV19 and TRBJ1-6, the complete variable domain reads DGGITQSPKYLFRKEGQNVTLSCEQNLNHDAMYWYRQDPGQGLRLIYYSQIVNDFQKGDIAEGYSVSREKKESFPLTVTSAQKNPTAFYLCASRSTGVNSPLHFGNGTRLTVT.

The rearrangement joins TRBV5-5 to TRBJ1-6, with 10 bases matching TRBD1. The CDR3 consists of 17 residues. Per germline, CDR1 SGHKS and CDR2 YYEKEE (reference sequence). V shed 4 bases, J shed 8 bases, and the junction held 12 bases outside the gene matches. The CDR3 bases are TGTGCCAGCAGCCTATTGCGACAGGGGGCGCTTGATTCACCCCTCCACTTT. Translated, it gives CASSLLRQGALDSPLHF.

CDR3 sequence reads: CASQDRGNQPQHF. The DNA for the CDR3 is TGTGCCAGCCAGGACAGAGGCAATCAGCCCCAGCATTTT. The chain carries TRBV2 and TRBJ1-5, with a possible D match to TRBD1 (6 bases). The CDR3 extends over 13 amino acids. V was shortened by 8 bases and J by 2 bases, with 10 bases between the two germline ends. The germline V gene has CDR1 SNHLY and CDR2 FYNNEI.

The chain recombines TRBV9 with TRBJ1-4; D possibly corresponds to TRBD1 (6 bases). The CDR3 loop spans 14 amino acids. V lost 0 bases, J lost 7 bases, and 10 bases lay in between. Germline V gene sequence: CDR1 SGDLS, CDR2 YYNGEE. The CDR3 nucleotides read TGTGCCAGCAGCGTAGGCGGGGGCTCTGAAAAACTGTTTTTT. Translation: CASSVGGGSEKLFF.

The chain links TRBV7-8 to TRBJ1-2; D might be TRBD1 (6 bases). This CDR3 is 19 amino acids long. Germline-derived CDR1 and CDR2 are SGHVS and FQNEAQ. V was shortened by 5 bases and J by 0 bases, with 25 bases between the two germline ends. The CDR3 loop is CASSPGVGRALSANYGYTF. The CDR3 bases are TGTGCCAGCAGCCCAGGGGTGGGCAGGGCCCTTTCGGCTAACTATGGCTACACCTTC. Full variable domain (missing parts from reference TRBV7-8 and TRBJ1-2): GAGVSQSPRYKVAKRGQDVALRCDPISGHVSLFWYQQALGQGPEFLTYFQNEAQLDKSGLPSDRFFAERPEGSVSTLKIQRTQQEDSAVYLCASSPGVGRALSANYGYTFGSGTRLTVV.

Here the CDR3 reads CASSSGTGAEKLFF. The CDR3, as DNA: TGTGCCAGCAGCTCCGGGACAGGGGCTGAAAAACTGTTTTTT. V is TRBV27 and J is TRBJ1-4, with 10 positions matching TRBD1. The ends lost 6 bases at V and 7 bases at J; junction bases unmatched: 5. The CDR3 consists of 14 residues. The V gene's germline CDR1 is MNHEY and CDR2 SMNVEV (reference sequence).

The chain joins TRBV19 to TRBJ1-6; D possibly corresponds to TRBD1 (5 bases). The CDR3 is 15 amino acids. The V and J ends lost 5 bases and 6 bases respectively, with 14 bases between them. CDR1 is LNHDA and CDR2 is SQIVND in the germline V gene (reference sequence). The CDR3 DNA sequence: TGTGCCAGTAGTCTTTGGGGCAGGGCTAATTCACCCCTCCACTTT. This codes for CASSLWGRANSPLHF.

This clone was seen just once. This CDR3 is CASSPTLEEAQYF. In DNA, the CDR3 is TGTGCCAGCTCACCCACGTTGGAGGAGGCCCAGTACTTC. This chain connects TRBV18 to TRBJ2-5; TRBD2 is a possible D gene (5 bases). V gave up 3 bases and J gave up 9 bases, with 14 bases separating them. Germline loops: CDR1 KGHSH, CDR2 LQKENI. CDR3 length: 13 amino acids.

The J gene is TRBJ2-5, the V gene TRBV28, with 7 bases identical to TRBD1. The CDR3 totals 13 residues. Germline V gives CDR1 MDHEN, CDR2 SYDVKM. J lost 1 base, V lost 10 bases, and 6 bases had no gene match. CDR3 sequence reads: CATGTVLQETQYF. CDR3 nucleotides: TGTGCCACGGGGACAGTCCTCCAAGAGACCCAGTACTTC.

V and J are TRBV19 and TRBJ1-5; 7 bases are a match to TRBD1. The CDR3 is made up of 15 amino acids. Germline trimming cut 5 bases from V and 4 bases from J; bases unmatched to any gene: 8. Looked up from germline, CDR1 is LNHDA and CDR2 is SQIVND (reference sequence). This CDR3 is CASSEMGQPNQPQHF. The CDR3 nucleotides read TGTGCCAGTAGTGAGATGGGACAGCCTAATCAGCCCCAGCATTTT.

The chain has TRBV27 and TRBJ2-3; TRBD2 is a possible D gene (5 bases). V was clipped by 9 bases and J by 1 base, with 17 bases between them. This CDR3 comprises 15 residues. CDR1 and CDR2 (germline): MNHEY, SMNVEV (reference sequence). The CDR3 DNA is TGTGCCAGTAAAGCTCTAGCTTTAGGCACAGATACGCAGTATTTT. This encodes CASKALALGTDTQYF.

Only one count was recorded for this clone. V usage is TRBV7-2 and J usage is TRBJ1-1, with D possibly matching TRBD1 (6 bases). The CDR3 consists of 13 residues. Germline assignment: CDR1 SGHTA and CDR2 FQGNSA. Trimming pared 8 bases from V and 0 bases from J, leaving 10 bases between. CDR3 in DNA: TGTGCCAGCTGGGGGCATTTGAACACTGAAGCTTTCTTT. Protein sequence: CASWGHLNTEAFF.

V and J are TRBV5-8 and TRBJ1-5, with 9 bases fitting TRBD1. Per the germline V gene, CDR1 is SGHTS and CDR2 is YDEGEE. With V trimmed by 3 bases and J by 4 bases, 2 bases remained unmatched. There are 14 residues in the CDR3. The CDR3 bases are TGTGCCAGCAGCTACAGGGGGCGTAATCAGCCCCAGCATTTT. It yields the protein CASSYRGRNQPQHF.

The chain has TRBV28 and TRBJ1-1, with D tentatively TRBD1 (6 bases). Trimming pared 6 bases from V and 5 bases from J, leaving 16 bases between. The CDR3 contains 14 residues. Germline values: CDR1 MDHEN, CDR2 SYDVKM. The CDR3 loop is CASSPWDIETEAFF. DNA for the CDR3: TGTGCCAGCAGCCCCTGGGACATTGAAACTGAAGCTTTCTTT.

The chain is built from TRBV14 and TRBJ2-2, with TRBD2 matching over 11 bases. CDR1 and CDR2 (germline): SGHDN, FVKESK. This CDR3 is built from 16 residues. Trimming at V came to 4 bases and at J to 1 base, leaving 2 bases not matched to a gene. The DNA of the CDR3 is TGTGCCAGCAGCCGACTAGCGGGACTGAACACCGGGGAGCTGTTTTTT. Protein product: CASSRLAGLNTGELFF.

This clone was counted once. The chain has TRBV5-5 and TRBJ1-6; no definite D call. Germline V lookup: CDR1 SGHKS, CDR2 YYEKEE (reference sequence). This CDR3 comprises 12 residues. V was shortened by 4 bases and J by 9 bases, with 8 bases between the two germline ends. The CDR3 loop is CASSLPGSPLHF. The CDR3 DNA follows: TGTGCCAGCAGCCTGCCCGGTTCACCCCTCCACTTT.

The chain recombines TRBV30 with TRBJ1-1, with 11 bases that match TRBD1. Germline V CDR1 and CDR2: GTSNPN, SVGIG (reference sequence). The junction had 10 bases not matched to a gene; V was cut back by 3 bases and J by 1 base. The CDR3 consists of 17 residues. CDR3 DNA sequence: TGTGCCTGGAGCTCCCGTGGACAGGGGGCATGGAACACTGAAGCTTTCTTT. It is translated as CAWSSRGQGAWNTEAFF.

V usage is TRBV27 and J usage is TRBJ1-4; possibly TRBD1 for D (6 bases). Deletions cut 5 bases from V and 3 bases from J, with 13 bases between. The CDR3 extends over 15 amino acids. In germline, CDR1 is MNHEY, CDR2 SMNVEV (reference sequence). The CDR3: CASSLRGRANEKLFF. The CDR3 DNA is TGTGCCAGCAGTCTCAGGGGTAGAGCTAATGAAAAACTGTTTTTT.

The chain links TRBV9 to TRBJ1-2; unclear D gene. This CDR3 is built from 14 residues. Germline V gives CDR1 SGDLS, CDR2 YYNGEE. Trimming cost V 0 bases and J 0 bases, with 6 bases left between them. CDR3 nucleotide sequence: TGTGCCAGCAGCGTAGACACCCCTAACTATGGCTACACCTTC. Residues: CASSVDTPNYGYTF.

V gene TRBV5-4 combines with J gene TRBJ2-7; D is undetermined. Germline V gene data show CDR1 as SGHNT and CDR2 as YYREEE (reference sequence). V lost 4 bases to trimming and J lost 0 bases, with 8 bases between them. The CDR3 contains 13 residues. The CDR3 sequence is CASSPQDSYEQYF. CDR3 DNA: TGTGCCAGCAGCCCGCAGGACTCCTACGAGCAGTACTTC.

This clone was seen only a few times. The J gene is TRBJ2-2, the V gene TRBV9; maybe TRBD2 (5 bases). Trimming stripped 3 bases from V and 4 bases from J, with 7 bases between. This CDR3 has 13 residues. The V gene's germline CDR1 is SGDLS and CDR2 YYNGEE. The CDR3, as DNA: TGTGCCAGCAGCGAAACTAGCACCGGGGAGCTGTTTTTT. It encodes CASSETSTGELFF.

The chain's CDR3 is CASSLVPKTPQETQYF. CDR3 coding DNA: TGTGCCAGCAGTTTGGTCCCGAAGACACCTCAAGAGACCCAGTACTTC. This sequence joins TRBV28 and TRBJ2-5; D remains unclear. This CDR3 has 16 amino acids. V dropped 3 bases and J dropped 2 bases, with 16 bases sitting between them. Germline-derived CDR1 and CDR2 are MDHEN and SYDVKM. The full variable domain, rest sourced from reference TRBV28 and TRBJ2-5, is DVKVTQSSRYLVKRTGEKVFLECVQDMDHENMFWYRQDPGLGLRLIYFSYDVKMKEKGDIPEGYSVSREKKERFSLILESASTNQTSMYLCASSLVPKTPQETQYFGPGTRLLVL.